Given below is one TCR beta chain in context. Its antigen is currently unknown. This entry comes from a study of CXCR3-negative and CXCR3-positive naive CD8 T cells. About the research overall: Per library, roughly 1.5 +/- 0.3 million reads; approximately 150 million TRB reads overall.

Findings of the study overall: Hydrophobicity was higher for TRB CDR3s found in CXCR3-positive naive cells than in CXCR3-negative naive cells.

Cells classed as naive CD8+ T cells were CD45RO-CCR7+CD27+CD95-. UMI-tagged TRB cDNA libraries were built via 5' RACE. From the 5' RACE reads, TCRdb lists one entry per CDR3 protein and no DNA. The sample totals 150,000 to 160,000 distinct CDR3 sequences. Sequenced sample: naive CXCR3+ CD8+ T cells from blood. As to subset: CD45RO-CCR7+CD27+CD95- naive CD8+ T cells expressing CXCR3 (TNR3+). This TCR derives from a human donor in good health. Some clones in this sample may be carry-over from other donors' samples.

CDR3: CASSYRDNSSYEQYF. The chain couples TRBV13 to TRBJ2-7; TCRdb's assignment of TRBD1 cannot be checked, as there is no DNA. Germline CDR1 and CDR2: PRHDT and FYEKMQ (reference sequence). This CDR3 region has 15 residues.